This T cell receptor beta chain was identified during a study of PD-1 blockade in classical Hodgkin lymphoma. Study at large: Patients had nivolumab dosed at 3 mg/kg, delivered intravenously every 2 weeks. Study results and caveats: Patients newly diagnosed and complete responders had comparable baseline diversity. Why repertoires differed is undefined; disease activity or prior therapy possibly contributed. Relapsed/refractory patients reportedly had lower baseline diversity than newly diagnosed patients.

The CDR3 is made up of 14 amino acids. Germline loops: CDR1 MNHEY, CDR2 SMNVEV (reference sequence). Sequencing was performed with immunoSEQ multiplex PCR; in TCRdb, only in-frame clones are kept and a portion is missing. The repertoire includes fewer than 4,000 clones, about 81% of them detected once, and roughly 27% sits in the top ten. As concerns this clone: Its cognate antigen is unknown.

Noted time point: cycle 4 day 1 (C4D1), after more than five weeks of nivolumab. No patient escaped relapse after autologous stem cell transplantation, and brentuximab vedotin exposure varied. Magnetic depletion of non-target cells from thawed PBMCs yielded purified CD8+ T cells. The chain couples TRBV27 to TRBJ2-5, with 9 bases lining up with TRBD1. The assigned J gene may be wrong: the sequence end matches TRBJ2-7 better. This specimen consisted of CD8+ T cells from blood, obtained before the fourth cycle of nivolumab. The receptor comes from a human donor with classical Hodgkin lymphoma. The CDR3 coding sequence is TGTGCCAGCAGTTCCGGGACAGGGTATAACGAGCAGTACTTC. This sequence encodes CASSSGTGYNEQYF.